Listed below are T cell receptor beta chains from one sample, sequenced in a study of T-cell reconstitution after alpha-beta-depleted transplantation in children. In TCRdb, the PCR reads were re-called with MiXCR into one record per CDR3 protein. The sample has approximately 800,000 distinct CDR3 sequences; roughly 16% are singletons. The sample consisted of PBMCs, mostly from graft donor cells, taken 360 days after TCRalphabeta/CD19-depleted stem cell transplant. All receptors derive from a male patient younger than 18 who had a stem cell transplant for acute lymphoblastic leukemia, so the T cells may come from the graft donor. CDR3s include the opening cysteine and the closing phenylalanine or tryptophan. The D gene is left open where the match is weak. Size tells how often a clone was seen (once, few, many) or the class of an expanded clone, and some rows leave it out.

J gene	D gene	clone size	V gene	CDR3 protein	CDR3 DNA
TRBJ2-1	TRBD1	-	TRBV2	CASNPGQGIPNEQFF	TGTGCCAGCAATCCAGGACAGGGAATTCCGAATGAGCAGTTCTTC
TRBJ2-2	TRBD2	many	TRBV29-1	CSVEFGRADTGELFF	TGCAGCGTTGAGTTCGGGAGGGCCGACACCGGGGAGCTGTTTTTT
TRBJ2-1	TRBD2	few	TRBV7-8	CASNLAPLAGRNEQFF	TGTGCCAGCAACTTAGCTCCTCTAGCGGGACGCAATGAGCAGTTCTTC
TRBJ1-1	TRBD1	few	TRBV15	CATSPGTGFWNTEAFF	TGTGCCACCAGCCCCGGGACAGGGTTTTGGAACACTGAAGCTTTCTTT
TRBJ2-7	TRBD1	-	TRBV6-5	CASSSDRGSSYEQYF	TGTGCCAGCAGTTCCGACAGGGGTAGCTCCTACGAGCAGTACTTC
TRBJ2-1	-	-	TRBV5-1	CASSPRRDSNEQFF	TGCGCCAGCAGCCCACGGCGGGACTCCAATGAGCAGTTCTTC
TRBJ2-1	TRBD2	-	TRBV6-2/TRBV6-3	CASSRLAGVINEQFF	TGTGCCAGCAGCCGACTAGCGGGAGTCATAAATGAGCAGTTCTTC
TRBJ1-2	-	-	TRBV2	CASSVGWVYGYTF	TGTGCCAGCAGTGTCGGATGGGTCTATGGCTACACCTTC
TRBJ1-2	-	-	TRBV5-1	CASSFGRPGAYGYTF	TGCGCCAGCAGCTTCGGGAGGCCCGGGGCCTATGGCTACACCTTC
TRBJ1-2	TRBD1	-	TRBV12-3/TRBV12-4	CASRIGTVDGYTF	TGTGCCAGCAGAATCGGGACAGTCGATGGCTACACCTTC
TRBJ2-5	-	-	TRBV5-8	CASSFRDTRETQYF	TGTGCCAGCAGCTTTCGGGACACAAGGGAGACCCAGTACTTC
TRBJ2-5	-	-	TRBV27	CASSLADSFETQYF	TGTGCCAGCAGTTTAGCGGACAGCTTTGAGACCCAGTACTTC
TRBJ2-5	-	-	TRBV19	CASSPSNPQETQYF	TGTGCCAGTAGCCCTAGCAATCCACAAGAGACCCAGTACTTC
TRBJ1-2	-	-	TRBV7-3	CASSPWGPRANYGYTF	TGTGCCAGCAGCCCTTGGGGGCCTAGGGCTAACTATGGCTACACCTTC
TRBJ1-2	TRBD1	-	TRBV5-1	CASSSQGAEYGYTF	TGCGCCAGCAGCTCCCAGGGGGCGGAGTATGGCTACACCTTC
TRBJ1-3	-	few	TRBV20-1	CSAKRGSNTIYF	TGCAGTGCTAAGAGGGGTTCAAACACCATATATTTT
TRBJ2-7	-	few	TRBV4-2	CASSQDLGRAPYEQYF	TGTGCCAGCAGCCAAGACCTGGGTAGGGCTCCCTACGAGCAGTACTTC
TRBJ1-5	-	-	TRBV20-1	CSAIMGSGVGQPQHF	TGCAGTGCTATTATGGGGAGTGGAGTGGGGCAGCCCCAGCATTTT
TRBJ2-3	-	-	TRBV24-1	CATSLEGVTQYF	TGTGCCACCTCGCTGGAAGGGGTTACGCAGTATTTT
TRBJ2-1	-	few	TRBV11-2	CASSFGALDEQFF	TGTGCCAGCAGCTTCGGGGCCTTGGATGAGCAGTTCTTC
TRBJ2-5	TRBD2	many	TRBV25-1	CASSDGLSGYQETQYF	TGTGCCAGCAGTGATGGGCTTAGCGGGTATCAAGAGACCCAGTACTTC
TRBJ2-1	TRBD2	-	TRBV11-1	CASSFRLAGVFNEQFF	TGTGCCAGCAGCTTCCGACTAGCGGGAGTCTTCAATGAGCAGTTCTTC
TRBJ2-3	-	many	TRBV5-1	CASSLGGPTDTQYF	TGCGCCAGCAGCCTCGGGGGGCCGACAGATACGCAGTATTTT